This T cell receptor (beta chain) was captured by sequencing in a study of graft-versus-host responses after intestinal transplantation. Overall study: Each patient got anti-thymocyte globulin induction, then tacrolimus and steroids for around three years.

Measured with immunoSEQ multiplex PCR; TCRdb has only the in-frame clones, and not every one. This table has approximately 24,000 clones, 80% to 95% appearing once. This TCR was sampled from a human patient who received an intestinal transplant, so some T cells may come from the graft donor. The material sequenced was PBMCs, taken 18 days after transplant.

The CDR3 region has the DNA TGTGCCAGCAGTGAAGACAGGGGGACTCATCAGCCCCAGCATTTT. This codes for CASSEDRGTHQPQHF. The rearrangement links TRBV2 to TRBJ1-5, with 8 positions matching TRBD1. CDR3 length equals 15 residues. Germline trimming cut 1 base from V and 5 bases from J; bases unmatched to any gene: 4. Per germline, CDR1 SNHLY and CDR2 FYNNEI.